The 20 T cell receptor beta chains below were found in one sample sequenced in a study of CD8 T cells in Susac syndrome (dated by TCRdb to about 2019). The protocol used for the library was the immunoSEQ multiplex PCR assay. RNA was extracted using the RNeasy kit, and about 0.5 to 1 microgram was reverse transcribed with random hexamers. TCRdb ran its own pipeline on the public reads, namely fastp trimming at Q25 and MiXCR clone calling, and kept in-frame beta chains. Here each entry gathers all rows of one CDR3 protein and keeps the most common genes and DNA. A total of over 100,000 distinct CDR3 sequences appear in this sample, around 94% of them only once. Around 0.27% of the sample comes from the top ten. The sequenced sample consisted of CD8+ T cells from PBMCs. Receptors were obtained from a human donor with Susac syndrome.

The genes are TRBV11-2 and TRBJ1-2; D possibly corresponds to TRBD1 (5 bases). Per germline, CDR1 SGHAT and CDR2 FQNNGV. The CDR3 is 13 residues long. V lost 4 bases, J lost 4 bases, and 10 bases lay in between. The DNA for the CDR3 is TGTGCCAGCAGCTGGGGGGATGCCTATGGCTACACCTTC. Translating it yields CASSWGDAYGYTF.

This clonotype appeared a single time. The genes are TRBV21-1 and TRBJ1-6; TRBD1, the D gene given by the table, was not confirmed from the DNA. TRBV21-1 represents a pseudogene. The CDR3 spans 14 residues. In DNA form, the CDR3 reads TGTGCCAGCCCCAGTAGGGGGGCTGGTTCACCCCTCCACTTT. Translating gives CASPSRGAGSPLHF.

The V gene is TRBV20-1, the J gene TRBJ1-4, with D uncertain. The V gene lost 1 base and the J gene lost 0 bases, with 9 bases spanning the gap. The CDR3 has 15 amino acids. The germline V gene has CDR1 DFQATT and CDR2 SNEGSKA (reference sequence). The CDR3 here is CSARVSVATNEKLFF. The CDR3 DNA sequence: TGCAGTGCTAGAGTGTCAGTTGCAACTAATGAAAAACTGTTTTTT.

V usage is TRBV10-3 and J usage is TRBJ1-2; no definite D call. CDR1 is ENHRY, CDR2 SYGVKD, per germline. The ends were cut back, 3 bases at V and 13 bases at J, with 21 bases in the middle. The CDR3 runs 14 residues. CDR3: CAISDPRIGMTITF. Here the CDR3 DNA reads TGTGCCATCAGTGATCCCCGGATCGGGATGACAATCACCTTC.

The rearrangement uses TRBV30 and TRBJ2-6; D unresolved. The V end was cut by 3 bases, the J end by 0 bases, with 6 bases between. Germline-derived CDR1 and CDR2 are GTSNPN and SVGIG (reference sequence). There are 14 residues in the CDR3. The DNA for the CDR3 is TGTGCCTGGAGCCTCCCCTCTGGGGCCAACGTCCTGACTTTC. Its protein product is CAWSLPSGANVLTF. The variable domain in full, completed from reference TRBV30 and TRBJ2-6, reads SQTIHQWPATLVQPVGSPLSLECTVEGTSNPNLYWYRQAAGRGLQLLFYSVGIGQISSEVPQNLSASRPQDRQFILSSKKLLLSDSGFYLCAWSLPSGANVLTFGAGSRLTVL.

This clonotype was observed a single time. V is TRBV4-3 and J is TRBJ1-1; 8 positions match TRBD1. Losses at the gene ends were 0 bases for V and 5 bases for J; bases not matched to a gene: 8. Per the germline V gene, CDR1 is LGHNA and CDR2 is YSLEER. CDR3 length equals 16 residues. The CDR3 DNA follows: TGCGCCAGCAGCCAAGATCCAGGACAGGGTGGAACTGAAGCTTTCTTT. Its translation: CASSQDPGQGGTEAFF.

The V gene is TRBV20-1, the J gene TRBJ1-1; D not resolved. CDR3 length: 16 residues. Germline-derived CDR1 and CDR2 are DFQATT and SNEGSKA (reference sequence). Trimming took 6 bases from V and 4 from J, leaving 24 bases between them. The CDR3 DNA reads TGCAGTGCGACCGGACGCCAAGGAGGGTTGGTCACTGAAGCTTTCTTT. Its protein product is CSATGRQGGLVTEAFF.

The chain joins TRBV13 to TRBJ2-7; D remains ambiguous. Germline lookup yields CDR1 PRHDT and CDR2 FYEKMQ (reference sequence). The CDR3 covers 11 residues. With 4 bases removed from V and 6 bases from J, the gap between germline ends came to 7 bases. CDR3 in DNA: TGTGCCAGCAGCTCCGGTCGCGAGCAGTACTTC. It specifies CASSSGREQYF.

V and J are TRBV7-9 and TRBJ2-3, with 12 bases identical to TRBD1. The CDR3 consists of 15 residues. J lost 5 bases, V lost 5 bases, and 5 bases had no gene match. Germline values: CDR1 SEHNR, CDR2 FQNEAQ (reference sequence). The CDR3: CASSRDRGPGDTQYF. The CDR3 nucleotides are TGTGCCAGCAGCCGGGACAGGGGGCCTGGAGATACGCAGTATTTT.

V gene TRBV5-6 combines with J gene TRBJ2-7; unclear D gene. This CDR3 region has 13 residues. Trimming removed 0 bases from V and 3 bases from J, with 7 bases in between. The germline CDR1 and CDR2 sequences are SGHDT and YYEEEE. The DNA of the CDR3 is TGTGCCAGCAGCTTGGCCGACATCTACGAGCAGTACTTC. Its translation: CASSLADIYEQYF.

This chain uses TRBV27 with TRBJ2-7; TRBD1 aligns across 8 bases. V was clipped by 5 bases and J by 3 bases; unmatched bases: 3. Germline CDR1 MNHEY, CDR2 SMNVEV (reference sequence). The CDR3 length is 13 residues. The CDR3 loop is CASSPTGGYEQYF. CDR3 in DNA: TGTGCCAGCAGTCCTACAGGGGGCTACGAGCAGTACTTC.

The genes are TRBV29-1 and TRBJ1-2, with D maybe TRBD1 (6 bases). The length of the CDR3 is 12 residues. Germline V gene sequence: CDR1 SQVTM, CDR2 ANQGSEA. Trimming removed 6 bases from V and 4 bases from J, with 12 bases in between. In nucleotides, the CDR3 is TGCAGCGTAGACAGGAGACCCTATGGCTACACCTTC. This sequence encodes CSVDRRPYGYTF. The whole variable domain, filled in from reference TRBV29-1 and TRBJ1-2, reads SAVISQKPSRDICQRGTSLTIQCQVDSQVTMMFWYRQQPGQSLTLIATANQGSEATYESGFVIDKFPISRPNLTFSTLTVSNMSPEDSSIYLCSVDRRPYGYTFGSGTRLTVV.

The CDR3 nucleotides are TGTGCCAGCAGTGAAGCGCCCGAGGGGGCCCACGAGCAGTACTTC. It yields the protein CASSEAPEGAHEQYF. The rearrangement uses TRBV2 and TRBJ2-7; 7 bases are shared with TRBD1. V gave up 0 bases and J gave up 5 bases; unmatched junction bases: 7. Germline V gene data show CDR1 as SNHLY and CDR2 as FYNNEI. The CDR3 sequence is 15 residues long.

The count of this clonotype is one. This chain joins TRBV3-1 and TRBJ2-5, with 8 positions matching TRBD1. CDR1 is LGHDT and CDR2 is YNNKEL in the germline V gene (reference sequence). V trimming: 3 bases; J trimming: 4 bases; junction bases outside the gene matches: 4. This CDR3 spans 14 amino acids. The CDR3 loop is CASSHPGGAETQYF. DNA for the CDR3: TGTGCCAGCAGCCACCCAGGGGGCGCAGAGACCCAGTACTTC.

The chain recombines TRBV9 with TRBJ2-5; tentative D call: TRBD2 (7 bases). The CDR3 runs 15 residues. Germline assignment: CDR1 SGDLS and CDR2 YYNGEE. The V and J ends lost 3 bases and 5 bases respectively, with 17 bases between them. CDR3 protein: CASSGGGGARETQYF. The CDR3 DNA follows: TGTGCCAGCAGCGGTGGAGGGGGGGCTCGGGAGACCCAGTACTTC.

This clonotype was seen only once. This chain joins TRBV29-1 and TRBJ2-7; TRBD1 aligns across 10 bases. Germline loops: CDR1 SQVTM, CDR2 ANQGSEA. With 2 bases clipped from V and 6 bases from J, the junction kept 7 bases outside the gene matches. This CDR3 contains 14 residues. The CDR3 region is CSVELWGQGSEQYF. In DNA form, the CDR3 reads TGCAGCGTTGAACTATGGGGACAGGGGAGCGAGCAGTACTTC.

The chain combines TRBV19 with TRBJ2-1; TRBD2 matches 9 bases. CDR3 length: 19 amino acids. Per the germline V gene, CDR1 is LNHDA and CDR2 is SQIVND (reference sequence). Trimming at V came to 2 bases and at J to 5 bases, leaving 16 bases not matched to a gene. DNA for the CDR3: TGTGCCAGTAGTATATTCTCTCCGGAGTTAGCGGGGGCTAACAATGAGCAGTTCTTC. It translates to CASSIFSPELAGANNEQFF.

The chain employs TRBV12-3 or TRBV12-4 and TRBJ2-1; D is undetermined. This CDR3 has 14 amino acids. V shed 3 bases and J shed 9 bases, with 15 bases lying between them. CDR3 DNA sequence: TGTGCCAGCAGTTTGGTGGACCCTCATGGTGAGCAGTTCTTC. Translation: CASSLVDPHGEQFF.

The rearrangement uses TRBV20-1 and TRBJ2-4; possible D gene TRBD1, 6 bases. This CDR3 has 13 residues. Germline V lookup: CDR1 DFQATT, CDR2 SNEGSKA (reference sequence). V lost 0 bases, J lost 8 bases, and 11 bases lay in between. Here the CDR3 reads CSARDKGEHIQYF. The CDR3 DNA reads TGCAGTGCTAGAGATAAGGGGGAGCACATTCAGTACTTC.

The chain combines TRBV5-5 with TRBJ2-1; 8 nucleotides line up with TRBD1. There are 14 residues in the CDR3. J gave up 8 bases and V 2 bases, and 6 bases lay outside the gene matches. CDR1 and CDR2 (germline): SGHKS, YYEKEE (reference sequence). CDR3 nucleotide sequence: TGTGCCAGCAGCTTTTTCGCAGGGGGCGATGAGCAGTTCTTC. Translated: CASSFFAGGDEQFF.